This T cell receptor (beta chain) stems from a study of memory CD4+ T cells and cytomegalovirus serostatus. Single viable CD3+CD4+CD8-CD45RO+ cells were sorted as the memory CD4+ T cells. The assay was immunoSEQ multiplex PCR, and TCRdb's table has in-frame clones only and misses some. The sample lists more than 45,000 clones; about 79% were seen once. Germline V gene lookup returns CDR1 ENHRY and CDR2 SYGVKD. The CDR3 runs to 13 residues. With 3 bases removed from V and 6 bases from J, the gap between germline ends came to 12 bases. Specimen: memory CD4+ T cells from blood. This chain joins TRBV10-3 and TRBJ2-7; D may correspond to TRBD1 or TRBD2 (5 bases each). This clonotype originated in an adult in good health and CMV-seronegative. The CDR3 is CAISDGDPSEQYF. CDR3 nucleotide sequence: TGTGCCATCAGTGATGGGGACCCGTCCGAGCAGTACTTC.